Here is one T cell receptor (beta chain) with its context. Its antigen remains undetermined. Base qualities are not provided; no much larger clone lies one nucleotide away. The donors were roughly 39 Caucasian individuals from Russia, aged 6 to 90 years, who were systemically healthy. Around 10 milliliters of peripheral blood were drawn from each donor into EDTA-treated Vacutainer tubes. Ficoll-Paque density-gradient centrifugation was used to isolate PBMCs, with at least 6.5 million per sample. Trizol reagent was used to extract total RNA from PBMCs, with at least 5.5 micrograms per sample. For every donor, flow cytometry on a PBMC aliquot measured the percentage of naive CD45RAhigh/CD27high T cells. This sample is drawn from a study of blood T cells in healthy people across ages (dated by TCRdb to between 2014 and 2017). About the full investigation: In model experiments, template switching captured about one uniquely barcoded TCR beta cDNA molecule for every two T cells. Donors were grouped into four age groups: young (average 16 years), middle-aged (less than 40), aged (about 59) and long-lived (roughly 80). Using the same blood draw, the study looked at two additional independent replicas of 1 million unique cDNA reads for two donors, one aged 18 to 30 and the other aged 80 or older. To avoid experimental bias, donors of different ages were distributed randomly across sequencing lanes. Age-related changes in TCR beta repertoire diversity were measured in the study by deep sequencing normalized with unique cDNA molecular identifiers. What the study reported, not specific to this receptor: As age increased, observed TCR beta diversity per million T cells dropped in a roughly linear way, and a significant reduction was already evident by age about 40. Donor CMV infection status was unknown, potentially confounding age-related changes in expanded clonotypes. Total diversity estimates from one million sequenced T cells were considered lower bounds and underestimates. Conclusive comparison of naive and antigen-experienced compartments was prevented by the profiling of bulk unsorted PBMCs. Compared with the aged group, the long-lived group had more naive CD4+ T cells, fewer expanded clones and increased TCR diversity, suggesting age selection. A strong correlation was found between observed TCR beta diversity and the percentage of naive T cells measured by flow cytometry.

As encoded in the germline V gene (reference sequence), CDR1 is LGHDT while CDR2 is YNNKEL. The CDR3 covers 16 residues, taking in both the cysteine and the phenylalanine. Only the CDR3 region is kept as DNA, spanning 48 bases read in frame from base 1. V is pared back by 6 bases and J by 0 bases, with 16 bases lying between the germline termini. The library came from 5' RACE. Instrument on record: Illumina HiSeq 2500. A second roughly 6 to 12 cycle PCR used a sample-barcoded 5' primer and a J-beta primer mix. A unique molecular identifier was introduced onto each TCR beta cDNA molecule by a template-switch 5' adaptor carrying 12 random nucleotides. At least 2.5 million CDR3-containing paired-end reads were obtained from each sample. The Mint cDNA synthesis kit, primed by a TRBC-specific oligonucleotide, was used to synthesize first-strand cDNA from all RNA. Following uracil-DNA glycosylase treatment, all cDNA underwent a first 18-cycle PCR with the universal primers M1SS and BC2_uni_R. The authors processed their data as follows. For normalization, 1 million high-quality reads, each with a distinct molecular identifier, were randomly selected from each sample. Instead of being binned into consensus sequences, reads with shared molecular identifiers were discarded. CDR3 identification, clonotype clustering and error correction used MiTCR with a Q25 quality threshold and the strictest error-elimination algorithm. Lower-bound total TCR beta diversity was estimated with a nonparametric unseen species model using Euler transformation. TCRdb's own reprocessing of the public reads used fastp at Q25 and MiXCR and kept productive beta chains. Here each entry gathers all rows of one CDR3 protein and keeps the most common genes and DNA. What appears here as the V and J calls and clone size reflects TCRdb's work, not the paper's. The sample table contains some 1.4 million distinct CDR3 sequences; only one count was recorded for around 42% of them. The biggest ten clones account for roughly 7.7% of the sample.

The chain is encoded by TRBV3-1 joined to TRBJ2-3; the D segment could be TRBD1, given 6 matching bases. This receptor was taken from a woman under 30 in good health. Sequenced material: blood. The CDR3 protein is CASSFTGQLSTDTQYF. The DNA sequence is as follows: TGTGCCAGCAGTTTTACCGGACAGCTTAGCACAGATACGCAGTATTTT.